This record covers a single T cell receptor (beta chain). Its antigen remains unidentified. Time point of the sample: week 3, after first cycle of checkpoint inhibitor. No patient had earlier systemic cancer treatment, concurrent immunosuppressants, or another active cancer. The CDR3 loop spans 16 amino acids. CDR1 is SEHNR and CDR2 is FQNEAQ in the germline V gene (reference sequence). V lost 4 bases and J lost 0; bases outside the gene matches: 6. This sample is drawn from a study of blood T cell dynamics during melanoma immunotherapy. On the study more broadly: First-line therapy was either pembrolizumab or nivolumab with ipilimumab for metastatic melanoma. Study results and limitations: Unlike progressors, later disease-control patients had W3 repertoires gaining clonality or diversity.

A fixed DNA input of 350 ng was used per bulk PBMC sample. TCRdb's copy holds only in-frame clones and misses some; the assay was immunoSEQ multiplex PCR. The repertoire consists of about 11,000 clones, with approximately 91% occurring once and the leading ten covering roughly 6%. The receptor's source is a human donor with melanoma. The chain uses TRBV7-9 and TRBJ1-1, with 9 bases fitting TRBD1. The specimen was blood, collected from a patient treated with checkpoint blockade. The CDR3 DNA reads as TGTGCCAGCAGCTCCACAGGGGGCGTTATGAACACTGAAGCTTTCTTT. It yields the protein CASSSTGGVMNTEAFF.